This TCR beta chain was sequenced in a study of blood T cell repertoires in COVID-19. Assay used: immunoSEQ multiplex PCR; TCRdb lists only in-frame clones, some missing. The sample has 95,000 to 110,000 clones, 88% seen once; the top ten hold 3.5%. Germline CDR1 is MNHEY and CDR2 is SVGAGI. The ends were cut back, 6 bases at V and 0 bases at J, with 12 bases in the middle. The CDR3 is 14 amino acids. The specimen sequenced was peripheral blood. This clonotype was sampled from a human donor in a cohort sampled during active COVID-19. J is TRBJ2-7 and V is TRBV6-5; a weak D match, TRBD2 (6 bases). The CDR3 coding sequence is TGTGCCAGCAGCGGGGAGGCGCACTCCTACGAGCAGTACTTC. It codes for CASSGEAHSYEQYF.